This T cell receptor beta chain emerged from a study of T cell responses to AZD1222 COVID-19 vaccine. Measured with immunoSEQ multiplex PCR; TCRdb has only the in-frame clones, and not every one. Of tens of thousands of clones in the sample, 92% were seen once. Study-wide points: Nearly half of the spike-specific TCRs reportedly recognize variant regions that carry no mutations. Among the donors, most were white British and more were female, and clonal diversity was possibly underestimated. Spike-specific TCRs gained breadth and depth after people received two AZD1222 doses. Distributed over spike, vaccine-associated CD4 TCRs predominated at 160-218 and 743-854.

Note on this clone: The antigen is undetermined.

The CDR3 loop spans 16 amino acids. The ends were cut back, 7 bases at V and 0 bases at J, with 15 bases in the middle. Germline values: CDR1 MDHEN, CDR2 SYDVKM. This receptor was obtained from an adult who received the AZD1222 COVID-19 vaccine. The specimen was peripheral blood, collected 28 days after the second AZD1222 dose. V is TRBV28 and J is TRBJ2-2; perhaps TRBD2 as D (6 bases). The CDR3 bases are TGTGCCAGCATCAAAGGAGGGACCCCGAACACCGGGGAGCTGTTTTTT. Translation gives CASIKGGTPNTGELFF.